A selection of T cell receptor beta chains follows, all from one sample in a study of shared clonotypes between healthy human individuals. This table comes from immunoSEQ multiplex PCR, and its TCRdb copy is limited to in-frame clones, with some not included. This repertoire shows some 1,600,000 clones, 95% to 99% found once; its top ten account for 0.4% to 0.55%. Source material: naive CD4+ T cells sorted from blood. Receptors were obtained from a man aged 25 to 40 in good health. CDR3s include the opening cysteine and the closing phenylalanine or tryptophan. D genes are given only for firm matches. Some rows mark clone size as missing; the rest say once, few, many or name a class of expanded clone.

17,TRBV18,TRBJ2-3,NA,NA,TGTGCCAGCTCACCACTTTCATCCCCGATCAGCACAGATACGCAGTATTTT,CASSPLSSPISTDTQYF
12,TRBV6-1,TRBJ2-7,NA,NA,TGTGCCGCCACTAGCAGCTCCTACGAGCAGTACTTC,CAATSSSYEQYF
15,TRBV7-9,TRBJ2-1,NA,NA,TGTGCCAGCAGCTCCCGGGGGGCTAGATGGAATGAGCAGTTCTTC,CASSSRGARWNEQFF
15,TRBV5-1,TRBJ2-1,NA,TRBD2,TGCGCCAGCAGCTTGGCTGGGACTAGCTTCAATGAGCAGTTCTTC,CASSLAGTSFNEQFF
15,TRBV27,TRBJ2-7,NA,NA,TGTGCCAGCAGTTTATCGGGCAGGCGAGCCTACGAGCAGTACTTC,CASSLSGRRAYEQYF
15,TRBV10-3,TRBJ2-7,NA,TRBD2,TGTGCCGCGACTTCGGTGGGTAGCGGGAGCTACGAGCAGTACTTC,CAATSVGSGSYEQYF
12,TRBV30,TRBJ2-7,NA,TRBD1,TGTGCCTGGAGTGGGACAGGGGACGAGCAGTACTTC,CAWSGTGDEQYF
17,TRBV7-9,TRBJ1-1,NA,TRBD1,TGTGCCAGCAGCTTATTCCGGACAGGGGGTTTGGGCACTGAAGCTTTCTTT,CASSLFRTGGLGTEAFF
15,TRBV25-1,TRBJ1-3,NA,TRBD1,TGTGCCAGCAGTGATTCGGGACAGTTGGGAAACACCATATATTTT,CASSDSGQLGNTIYF
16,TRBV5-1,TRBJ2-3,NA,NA,TGCGCCAGCAGCTCACGGGCGAGAGACGGGACAGATACGCAGTATTTT,CASSSRARDGTDTQYF
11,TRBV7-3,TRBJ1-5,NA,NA,TGTGCCAGAAGACGGAATCAGCCCCAGCATTTT,CARRRNQPQHF
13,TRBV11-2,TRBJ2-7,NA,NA,TGTGCCAGCAGCTTAGTGGCGTCCTACGAGCAGTACTTC,CASSLVASYEQYF
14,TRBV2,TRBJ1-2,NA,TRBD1,TGTGCCAGCAGGAGGGGGACAGGGGGCTATGGCTACACCTTC,CASRRGTGGYGYTF
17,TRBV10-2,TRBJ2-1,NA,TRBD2,TGCGCCAGCAGTGAGTCAGGAAGCGGGATAGGGACCAATGAGCAGTTCTTC,CASSESGSGIGTNEQFF
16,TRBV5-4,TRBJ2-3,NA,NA,TGTGCCAGCAGCCTTTGGGGAGGAGGGGGCACAGATACGCAGTATTTT,CASSLWGGGGTDTQYF
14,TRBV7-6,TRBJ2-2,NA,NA,TGTGCCAGCAGCTTAGCGCCCTACACCGGGGAGCTGTTTTTT,CASSLAPYTGELFF
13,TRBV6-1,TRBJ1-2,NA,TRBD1,TGTGCCAGCAACTTAGACAGGGGATTCGGCTACACCTTC,CASNLDRGFGYTF
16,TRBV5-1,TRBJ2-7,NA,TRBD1,TGCGCCAGCAGCTTGGGGGGACAGCGAATAGCCTACGAGCAGTACTTC,CASSLGGQRIAYEQYF
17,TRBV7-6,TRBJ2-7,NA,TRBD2,TGTGCCAGCAGCACCTCCCCCGGGGGGACTAGCTCCTACGAGCAGTACTTC,CASSTSPGGTSSYEQYF
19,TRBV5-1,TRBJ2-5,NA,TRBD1,TGCGCCAGCAGCTTAGCACCGGACAGGGATACCGCTTACCAAGAGACCCAGTACTTC,CASSLAPDRDTAYQETQYF
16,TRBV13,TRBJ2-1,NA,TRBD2,TGTGCCAGCAGCGACCGGACTAGCGGGACCCACAATGAGCAGTTCTTC,CASSDRTSGTHNEQFF
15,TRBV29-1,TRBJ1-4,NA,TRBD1,TGCAGCGCGGGACAGGGGGGTAGTGGTAATGAAAAACTGTTTTTT,CSAGQGGSGNEKLFF
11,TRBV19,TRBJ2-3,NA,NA,TGTGCCAGTAGCTTGGTAGATACGCAGTATTTT,CASSLVDTQYF
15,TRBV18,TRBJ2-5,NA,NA,TGTGCCAGCTCACCACAAGGGTGGCGAGTGGAGACCCAGTACTTC,CASSPQGWRVETQYF
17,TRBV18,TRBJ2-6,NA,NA,TGTGCCAGCTCACCAATGGACAGCATCTCTGGGGCCAACGTCCTGACTTTC,CASSPMDSISGANVLTF
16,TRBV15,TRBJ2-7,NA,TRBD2,TGTGCCACCAGCAGAGATTATAGCGGGAGCATCTACGAGCAGTACTTC,CATSRDYSGSIYEQYF
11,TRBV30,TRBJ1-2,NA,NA,TGTGCCTGGAGTCGTCTTTATGGCTACACCTTC,CAWSRLYGYTF
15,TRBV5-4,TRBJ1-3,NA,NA,TGTGCCAGCAGCTTAACACCAAACTCTGGAAACACCATATATTTT,CASSLTPNSGNTIYF
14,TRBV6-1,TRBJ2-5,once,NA,TGTGCCAGCAACTGGGACACACAACAAGAGACCCAGTACTTC,CASNWDTQQETQYF
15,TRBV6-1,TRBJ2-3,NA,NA,TGTGCCAGCAGTCAACTCTCGAAAGGCACAGATACGCAGTATTTT,CASSQLSKGTDTQYF
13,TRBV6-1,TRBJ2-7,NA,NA,TGTGCCAGCAGTGCCGTCGGAACCTACGAGCAGTACTTC,CASSAVGTYEQYF
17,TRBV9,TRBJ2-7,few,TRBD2,TGTGCCAGCAGCGTAGGGACTAGCGGGAGGGGATCCTACGAGCAGTACTTC,CASSVGTSGRGSYEQYF
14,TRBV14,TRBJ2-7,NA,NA,TGTGCCAGCAGCCAAGTACAGGGAGCGGCCGAGCAGTACTTC,CASSQVQGAAEQYF
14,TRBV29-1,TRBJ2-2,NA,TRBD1,TGCAGCGTCTCAGGGGGATGGGGCGGCGGGGAGCTGTTTTTT,CSVSGGWGGGELFF
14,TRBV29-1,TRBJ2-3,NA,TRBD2,TGCAGCGTTACGACTAGCGGGAGGGCAGATACGCAGTATTTT,CSVTTSGRADTQYF
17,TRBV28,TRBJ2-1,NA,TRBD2,TGTGCCAGCAGTAAACTAGCGGGAGGGACTTCCTACAATGAGCAGTTCTTC,CASSKLAGGTSYNEQFF
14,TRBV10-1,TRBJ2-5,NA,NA,TGCGCCAGCAGTGAAGGAGGAATACAAGAGACCCAGTACTTC,CASSEGGIQETQYF
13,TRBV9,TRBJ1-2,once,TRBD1,TGTGCCAGCAGCGAGACAGGGGTAGGTGGCTACACCTTC,CASSETGVGGYTF
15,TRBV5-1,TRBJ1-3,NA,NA,TGCGCCAGCAGCTTGACAGGGAATACTGGAAACACCATATATTTT,CASSLTGNTGNTIYF
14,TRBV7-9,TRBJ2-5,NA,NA,TGTGCCAGCAGCCCCCGAGGGAGCCAAGAGACCCAGTACTTC,CASSPRGSQETQYF
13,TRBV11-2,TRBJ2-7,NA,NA,TGTGCCAGCAGCATCTCCTTAGGGGCCGAGCAGTACTTC,CASSISLGAEQYF
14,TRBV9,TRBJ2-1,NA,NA,TGTGCCAGCAGCGTTGGGGCGATGAACGGTGAGCAGTTCTTC,CASSVGAMNGEQFF
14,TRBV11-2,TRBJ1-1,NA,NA,TGTGCCAGCAGCTTAGCCCGGACAGCGCCTGAAGCTTTCTTT,CASSLARTAPEAFF
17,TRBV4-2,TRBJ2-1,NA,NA,TGTGCCAGCAGCCAGGGGAGAGCTCGGCTTTCCTACAATGAGCAGTTCTTC,CASSQGRARLSYNEQFF
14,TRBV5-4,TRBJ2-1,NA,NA,TGTGCCAGCAGCGAGTCCCCTACGGGCAATGAGCAGTTCTTC,CASSESPTGNEQFF
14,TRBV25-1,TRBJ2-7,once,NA,TGTGCCAGCAGTGTTTGGGACAAGTCCTACGAGCAGTACTTC,CASSVWDKSYEQYF
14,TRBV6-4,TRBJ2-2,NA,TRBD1,TGTGCCAGCAAGCAGGGGGTGAACACCGGGGAGCTGTTTTTT,CASKQGVNTGELFF
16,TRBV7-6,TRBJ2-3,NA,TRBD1,TGTGCCAGCAGCTTAGGACAGGGAACTTTCGCAGATACGCAGTATTTT,CASSLGQGTFADTQYF
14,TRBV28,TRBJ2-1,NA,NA,TGTGCCAGCAGCCCCCGACAGATCTACAATGAGCAGTTCTTC,CASSPRQIYNEQFF
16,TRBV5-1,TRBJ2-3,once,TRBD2,TGCGCCAGCAGCTTCCAACTAGCGGGAGTAACAGATACGCAGTATTTT,CASSFQLAGVTDTQYF
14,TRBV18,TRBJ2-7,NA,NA,TGTGCCAGCTCAGGCTCGGGGGTGTCCTACGAGCAGTACTTC,CASSGSGVSYEQYF
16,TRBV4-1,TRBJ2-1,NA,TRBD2,TGCGCCAGCCGCGGACTAGCGGGAGGAGTCTACAATGAGCAGTTCTTC,CASRGLAGGVYNEQFF